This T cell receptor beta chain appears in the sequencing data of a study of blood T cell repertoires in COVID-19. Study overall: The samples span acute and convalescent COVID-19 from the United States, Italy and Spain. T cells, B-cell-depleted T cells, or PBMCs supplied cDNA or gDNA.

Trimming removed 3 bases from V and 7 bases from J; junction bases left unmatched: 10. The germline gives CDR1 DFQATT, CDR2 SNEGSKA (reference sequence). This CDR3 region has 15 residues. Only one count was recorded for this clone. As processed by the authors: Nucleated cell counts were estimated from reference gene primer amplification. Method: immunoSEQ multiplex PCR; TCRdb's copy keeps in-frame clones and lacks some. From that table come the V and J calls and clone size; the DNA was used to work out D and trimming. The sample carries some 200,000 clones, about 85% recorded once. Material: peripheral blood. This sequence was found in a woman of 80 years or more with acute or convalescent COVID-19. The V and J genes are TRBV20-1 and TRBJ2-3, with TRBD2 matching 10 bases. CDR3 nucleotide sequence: TGCAGTGCTAGTTCCAGGCTAGCGGGGGATAATACGCAGTATTTT. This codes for CSASSRLAGDNTQYF.